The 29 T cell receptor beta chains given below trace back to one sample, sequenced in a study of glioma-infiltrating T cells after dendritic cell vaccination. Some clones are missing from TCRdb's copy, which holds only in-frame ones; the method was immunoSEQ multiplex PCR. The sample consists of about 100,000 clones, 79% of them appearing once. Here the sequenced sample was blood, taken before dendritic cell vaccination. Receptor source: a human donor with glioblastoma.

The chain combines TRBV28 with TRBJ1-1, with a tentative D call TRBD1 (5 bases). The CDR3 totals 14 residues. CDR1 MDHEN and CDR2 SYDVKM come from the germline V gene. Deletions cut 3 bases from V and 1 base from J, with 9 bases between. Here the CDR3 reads CASSLGQGNTEAFF. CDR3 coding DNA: TGTGCCAGCAGTTTGGGGCAGGGGAACACTGAAGCTTTCTTT.

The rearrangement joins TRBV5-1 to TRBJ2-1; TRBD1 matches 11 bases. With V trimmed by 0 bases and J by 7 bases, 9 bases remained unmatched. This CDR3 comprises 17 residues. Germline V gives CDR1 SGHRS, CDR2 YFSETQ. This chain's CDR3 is CASSLVRTGGSFNEQFF. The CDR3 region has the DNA TGCGCCAGCAGCTTGGTTAGGACAGGGGGCTCGTTTAATGAGCAGTTCTTC.

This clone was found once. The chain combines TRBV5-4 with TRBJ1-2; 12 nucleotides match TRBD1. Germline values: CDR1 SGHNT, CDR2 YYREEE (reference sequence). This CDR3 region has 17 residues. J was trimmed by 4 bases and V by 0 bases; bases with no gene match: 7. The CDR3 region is CASSLAPGQGAPYGYTF. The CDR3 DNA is TGTGCCAGCAGCTTGGCACCGGGACAGGGGGCCCCCTATGGCTACACCTTC.

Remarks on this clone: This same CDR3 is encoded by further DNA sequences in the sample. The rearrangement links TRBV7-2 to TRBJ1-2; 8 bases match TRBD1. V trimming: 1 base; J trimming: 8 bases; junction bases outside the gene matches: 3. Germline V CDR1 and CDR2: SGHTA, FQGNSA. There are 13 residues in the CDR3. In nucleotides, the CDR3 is TGTGCCAGCAGCTTAGGCAGGGGGCGAGGCTACACCTTC. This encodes CASSLGRGRGYTF.

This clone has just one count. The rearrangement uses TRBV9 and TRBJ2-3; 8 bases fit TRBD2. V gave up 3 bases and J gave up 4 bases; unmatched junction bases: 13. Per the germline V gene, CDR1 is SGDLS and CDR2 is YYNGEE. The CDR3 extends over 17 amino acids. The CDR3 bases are TGTGCCAGCAGCGGACCGCCGGGACTAGGTTTACCAGATACGCAGTATTTT. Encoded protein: CASSGPPGLGLPDTQYF.

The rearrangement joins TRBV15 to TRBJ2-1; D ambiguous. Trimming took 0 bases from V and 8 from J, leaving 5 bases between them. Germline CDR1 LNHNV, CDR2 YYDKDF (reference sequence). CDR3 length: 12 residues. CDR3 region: CATSRDRDEQFF. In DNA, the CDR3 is TGTGCCACCAGCAGAGATCGGGATGAGCAGTTCTTC.

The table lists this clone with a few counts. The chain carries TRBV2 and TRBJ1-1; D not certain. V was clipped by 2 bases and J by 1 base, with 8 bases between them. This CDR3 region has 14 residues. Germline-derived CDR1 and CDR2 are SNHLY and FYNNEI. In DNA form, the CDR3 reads TGTGCCAGCAGTGAAATCCTTCCGAACACTGAAGCTTTCTTT. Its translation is CASSEILPNTEAFF.

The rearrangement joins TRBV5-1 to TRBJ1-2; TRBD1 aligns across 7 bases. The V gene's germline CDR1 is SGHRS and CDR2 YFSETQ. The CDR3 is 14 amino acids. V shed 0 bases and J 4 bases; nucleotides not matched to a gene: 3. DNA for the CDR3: TGCGCCAGCAGCTTGGAGGACAGGTCCTATGGCTACACCTTC. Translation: CASSLEDRSYGYTF.

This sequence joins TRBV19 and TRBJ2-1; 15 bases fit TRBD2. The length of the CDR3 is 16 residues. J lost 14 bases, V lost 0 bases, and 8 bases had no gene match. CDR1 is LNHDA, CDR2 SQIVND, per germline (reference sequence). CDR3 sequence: CASSIDRTSGRAIEFF. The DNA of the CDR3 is TGTGCCAGTAGTATAGACAGGACTAGCGGGAGGGCCATAGAGTTCTTC.

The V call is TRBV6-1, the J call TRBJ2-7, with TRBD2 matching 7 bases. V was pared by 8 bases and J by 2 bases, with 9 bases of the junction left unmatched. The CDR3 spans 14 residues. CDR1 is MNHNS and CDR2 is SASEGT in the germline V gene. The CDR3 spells CASSQTSPPYEQYF. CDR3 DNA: TGTGCCAGCTCACAGACTAGCCCTCCCTACGAGCAGTACTTC.

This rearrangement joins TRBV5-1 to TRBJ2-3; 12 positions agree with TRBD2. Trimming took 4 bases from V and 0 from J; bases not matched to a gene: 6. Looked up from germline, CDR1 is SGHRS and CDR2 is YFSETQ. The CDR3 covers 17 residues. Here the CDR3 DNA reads TGCGCCAGCAGCATAGGACTAGCGGGGCCTAGCACAGATACGCAGTATTTT. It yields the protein CASSIGLAGPSTDTQYF.

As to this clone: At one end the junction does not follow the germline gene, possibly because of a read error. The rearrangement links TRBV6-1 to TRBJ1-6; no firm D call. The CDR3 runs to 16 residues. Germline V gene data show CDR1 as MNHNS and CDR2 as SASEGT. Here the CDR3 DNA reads TGTGCCAGCAGCGAAGGGAGGGTTGCCCACAATTCACCCCTCCACTTT. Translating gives CASSEGRVAHNSPLHF.

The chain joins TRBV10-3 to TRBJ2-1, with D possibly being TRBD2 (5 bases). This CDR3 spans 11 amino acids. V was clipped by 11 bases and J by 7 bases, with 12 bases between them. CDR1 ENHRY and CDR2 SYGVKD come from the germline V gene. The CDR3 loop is CASAGANEQFF. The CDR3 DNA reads TGTGCCTCGGCGGGTGCAAATGAGCAGTTCTTC.

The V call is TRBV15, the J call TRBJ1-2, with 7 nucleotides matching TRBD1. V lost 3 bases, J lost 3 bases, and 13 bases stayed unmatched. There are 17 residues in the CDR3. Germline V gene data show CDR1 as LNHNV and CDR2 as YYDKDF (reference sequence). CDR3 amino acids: CATSRVGQASGDYGYTF. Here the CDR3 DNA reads TGTGCCACCAGCAGGGTTGGACAGGCCTCAGGTGACTATGGCTACACCTTC.

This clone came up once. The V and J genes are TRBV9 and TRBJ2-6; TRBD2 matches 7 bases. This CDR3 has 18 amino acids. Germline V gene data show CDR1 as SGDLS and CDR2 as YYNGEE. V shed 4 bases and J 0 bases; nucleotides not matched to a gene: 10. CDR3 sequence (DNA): TGTGCCAGCAGCCCTCAGCGGGGCAGATACTCTGGGGCCAACGTCCTGACTTTC. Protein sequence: CASSPQRGRYSGANVLTF. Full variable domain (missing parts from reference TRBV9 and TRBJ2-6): DSGVTQTPKHLITATGQRVTLRCSPRSGDLSVYWYQQSLDQGLQFLIQYYNGEERAKGNILERFSAQQFPDLHSELNLSSLELGDSALYFCASSPQRGRYSGANVLTFGAGSRLTVL.

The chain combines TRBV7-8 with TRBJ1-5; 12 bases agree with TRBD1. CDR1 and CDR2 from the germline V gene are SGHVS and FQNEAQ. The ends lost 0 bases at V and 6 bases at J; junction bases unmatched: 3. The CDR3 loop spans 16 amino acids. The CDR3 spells CASSLAGTGGGQPQHF. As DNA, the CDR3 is TGTGCCAGCAGCTTAGCCGGGACAGGGGGCGGTCAGCCCCAGCATTTT.

The CDR3 protein is CASSPPGQDFYNEQFF. The CDR3 region has the DNA TGCGCCAGCAGCCCTCCGGGACAGGATTTTTACAATGAGCAGTTCTTC. The J gene is TRBJ2-1, the V gene TRBV5-1; 8 bases agree with TRBD1. The CDR3 extends over 16 amino acids. Germline V gene sequence: CDR1 SGHRS, CDR2 YFSETQ. Trimming cost V 4 bases and J 4 bases; bases outside gene matches: 10.

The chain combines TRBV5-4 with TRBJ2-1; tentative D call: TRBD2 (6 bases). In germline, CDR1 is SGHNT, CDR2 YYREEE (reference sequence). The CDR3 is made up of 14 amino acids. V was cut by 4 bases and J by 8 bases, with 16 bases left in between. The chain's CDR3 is CASSRAGLSDEQFF. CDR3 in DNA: TGTGCCAGCAGCCGGGCCGGACTATCCGATGAGCAGTTCTTC.

CDR3 nucleotides: TGTGCCAGCAGCTTAAGCCTAGCTGCAGATACGCAGTATTTT. Translated, it gives CASSLSLAADTQYF. V and J are TRBV7-3 and TRBJ2-3, with D possibly TRBD2 on 5 matching bases. This CDR3 is 14 amino acids long. V lost 1 base and J 4 bases, leaving 9 bases between the germline ends. Per germline, CDR1 SGHTA and CDR2 FQGTGA.

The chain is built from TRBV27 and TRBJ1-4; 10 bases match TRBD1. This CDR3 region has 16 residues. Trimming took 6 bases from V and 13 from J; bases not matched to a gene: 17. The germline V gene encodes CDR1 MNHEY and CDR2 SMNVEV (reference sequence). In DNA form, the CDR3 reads TGTGCCAGCAGCCCCCTGACCGGGACAGGGGTCGGATCACTGTTTTTT. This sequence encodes CASSPLTGTGVGSLFF.

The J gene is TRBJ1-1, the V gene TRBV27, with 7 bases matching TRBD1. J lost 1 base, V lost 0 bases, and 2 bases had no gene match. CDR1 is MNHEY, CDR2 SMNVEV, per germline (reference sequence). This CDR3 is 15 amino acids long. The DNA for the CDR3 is TGTGCCAGCAGTTTATCCCGACAGGGGAACACTGAAGCTTTCTTT. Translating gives CASSLSRQGNTEAFF.

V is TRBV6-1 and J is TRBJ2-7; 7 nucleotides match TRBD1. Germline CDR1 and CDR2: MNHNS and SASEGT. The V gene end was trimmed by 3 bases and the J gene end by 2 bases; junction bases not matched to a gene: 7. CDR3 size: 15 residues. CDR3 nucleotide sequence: TGTGCCAGCAGTGACCGGGACAGAGGTACCTACGAGCAGTACTTC. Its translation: CASSDRDRGTYEQYF.

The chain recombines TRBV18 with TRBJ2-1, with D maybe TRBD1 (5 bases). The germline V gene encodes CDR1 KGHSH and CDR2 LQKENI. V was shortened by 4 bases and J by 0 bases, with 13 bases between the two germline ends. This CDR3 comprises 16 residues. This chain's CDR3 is CASSRQFLSSYNEQFF. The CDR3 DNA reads TGTGCCAGCTCACGACAGTTCCTTAGCTCCTACAATGAGCAGTTCTTC. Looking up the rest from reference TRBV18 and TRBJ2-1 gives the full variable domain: NAGVMQNPRHLVRRRGQEARLRCSPMKGHSHVYWYRQLPEEGLKFMVYLQKENIIDESGMPKERFSAEFPKEGPSILRIQQVVRGDSAAYFCASSRQFLSSYNEQFFGPGTRLTVL.

CDR3 coding DNA: TGTGCCAGCAGCTTGAGCCCACAATTACGACAGGTGTCCTATGGCTACACCTTC. Its translation: CASSLSPQLRQVSYGYTF. The rearrangement uses TRBV5-5 and TRBJ1-2; D possibly corresponds to TRBD1 (6 bases). CDR3 length: 18 residues. Germline V CDR1 and CDR2: SGHKS, YYEKEE (reference sequence). V lost 1 base to trimming and J lost 4 bases, with 23 bases between them.

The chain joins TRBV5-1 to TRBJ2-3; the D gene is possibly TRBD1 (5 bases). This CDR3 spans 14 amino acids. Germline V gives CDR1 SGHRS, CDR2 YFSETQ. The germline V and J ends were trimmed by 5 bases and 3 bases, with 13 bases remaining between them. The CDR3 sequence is CASSQGEVTDTQYF. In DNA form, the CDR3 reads TGCGCCAGCAGTCAAGGGGAAGTAACAGATACGCAGTATTTT. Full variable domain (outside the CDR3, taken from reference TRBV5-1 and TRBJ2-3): KAGVTQTPRYLIKTRGQQVTLSCSPISGHRSVSWYQQTPGQGLQFLFEYFSETQRNKGNFPGRFSGRQFSNSRSEMNVSTLELGDSALYLCASSQGEVTDTQYFGPGTRLTVL.

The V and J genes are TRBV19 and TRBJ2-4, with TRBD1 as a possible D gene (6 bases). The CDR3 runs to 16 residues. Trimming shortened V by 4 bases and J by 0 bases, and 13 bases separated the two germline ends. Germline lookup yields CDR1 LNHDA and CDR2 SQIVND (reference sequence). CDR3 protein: CASSTDRLLAKNIQYF. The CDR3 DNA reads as TGTGCCAGTAGTACGGACAGACTTTTAGCCAAAAACATTCAGTACTTC. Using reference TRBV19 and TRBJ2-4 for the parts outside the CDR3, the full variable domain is DGGITQSPKYLFRKEGQNVTLSCEQNLNHDAMYWYRQDPGQGLRLIYYSQIVNDFQKGDIAEGYSVSREKKESFPLTVTSAQKNPTAFYLCASSTDRLLAKNIQYFGAGTRLSVL.

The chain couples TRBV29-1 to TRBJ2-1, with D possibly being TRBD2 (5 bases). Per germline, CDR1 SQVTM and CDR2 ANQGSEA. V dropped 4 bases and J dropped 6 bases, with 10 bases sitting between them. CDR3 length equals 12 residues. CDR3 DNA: TGCAGCGTTGGTCTAGCAACCAATGAGCAGTTCTTC. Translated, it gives CSVGLATNEQFF.

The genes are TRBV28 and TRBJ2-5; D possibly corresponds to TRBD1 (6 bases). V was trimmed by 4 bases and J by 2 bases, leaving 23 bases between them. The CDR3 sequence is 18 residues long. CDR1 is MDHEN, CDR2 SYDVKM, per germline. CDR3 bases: TGTGCCAGCAGTTCCGCCGGGACACCCAGAGGGGCACAAGAGACCCAGTACTTC. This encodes CASSSAGTPRGAQETQYF.

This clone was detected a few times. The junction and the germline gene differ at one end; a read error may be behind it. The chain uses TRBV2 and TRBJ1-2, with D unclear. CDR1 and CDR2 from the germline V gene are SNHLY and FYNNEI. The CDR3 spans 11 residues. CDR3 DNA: TGTGCCAGCAGCATTCCTATGGGCAGAGCCTTC. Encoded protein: CASSIPMGRAF.